The T cell receptor beta chain under discussion was sequenced for a study of T cells in tuberculosis. Study-level points and caveats: Cases with active tuberculosis were adults, while controls were adolescents.

In the case of this clone: Its antigen remains unknown.

The CDR3 loop spans 16 amino acids. V gave up 6 bases and J gave up 0 bases, with 12 bases separating them. The germline V gene encodes CDR1 MGHDK and CDR2 SYGVNS. Some clones are missing from TCRdb's copy, which holds only in-frame ones; the method was immunoSEQ multiplex PCR. The sample carries over 40,000 clones, 95% recorded once. Sequencing used PBMCs. This chain links TRBV25-1 with TRBJ2-6; D is perhaps TRBD1 (6 bases). This TCR derives from a donor between 10 and 35 years old with latent tuberculosis or without tuberculosis infection. CDR3 in DNA: TGTGCCAGCAGCGGAACAGGGTTCTCTGGGGCCAACGTCCTGACTTTC. This codes for CASSGTGFSGANVLTF.